The rows below give T cell receptor beta chains drawn from one sample of a study of T cell clusters in autoimmune cytopenias. TCRdb reanalyzed the multiplex PCR reads, giving one entry per CDR3 protein sequence and no DNA. In all, the sample yields roughly 8,100 distinct CDR3 sequences. Sequenced input: peripheral blood. These receptor sequences come from a human donor with an autoimmune cytopenia or autoimmune hepatitis (not recorded which). Each CDR3 is given with its conserved first and last residue. A row's size may be missing; if present it is once, few, many or a size class.

j_call,v_call,clone_size,cdr3_aa
TRBJ1-4,TRBV19,-,CASSISLEEKLFF
TRBJ1-4,TRBV5-1,-,CASSLSGTGNEKLFF
TRBJ1-1,TRBV29-1,-,CSAHGVMNTEAFF
TRBJ2-2,TRBV5-1,-,CASSYRLAANTGELFF
TRBJ2-7,TRBV27,medium-sized,CASSLSLTYEQYF
TRBJ1-6,TRBV19,medium-sized,CASRGTGNSSPLHF
TRBJ1-2,TRBV6-5,medium-sized,CASSYSGVYGYTF
TRBJ2-2,TRBV10-3,-,CAISDTSGGLNTGELFF
TRBJ2-5,TRBV6-5,-,CASSYAGLAGGNEQFF
TRBJ2-5,TRBV6-6,-,CASSYGGTAKETQYF
TRBJ2-7,TRBV19,medium-sized,CASSTHSGGANEQYF
TRBJ1-4,TRBV6-6,-,CASRRDRGYEKLFF
TRBJ2-2,TRBV30,medium-sized,CAWSPRTGHLAKLFF
TRBJ2-1,TRBV19,medium-sized,CASSIVGEGSEQFF
TRBJ2-3,TRBV5-6,-,CASSFGQNSDTQYF
TRBJ1-1,TRBV20-1,-,CSAGFMGINTEAFF
TRBJ1-2,TRBV6-5,-,CASSPTGKGVIGYTF
TRBJ2-5,TRBV30,-,CAWKGPPPPGETQYF
TRBJ2-7,TRBV19,-,CASSISQRLGTYEQYF
TRBJ2-5,TRBV5-4,-,CASSLGTIETQYF
TRBJ2-1,TRBV15,medium-sized,CATSRVSGSATYNEQFF
TRBJ2-5,TRBV15,medium-sized,CATSRDRNQETQYF
TRBJ1-5,TRBV12-3/TRBV12-4,-,CASRRTGQPQHF
TRBJ2-3,TRBV6-1,-,CASSYSASDTQYF
TRBJ2-7,TRBV19,medium-sized,CASSILRYEQYF
TRBJ2-5,TRBV18,-,CASSPGIGETQYF
TRBJ1-3,TRBV6-5,-,CASKGDENTIYF